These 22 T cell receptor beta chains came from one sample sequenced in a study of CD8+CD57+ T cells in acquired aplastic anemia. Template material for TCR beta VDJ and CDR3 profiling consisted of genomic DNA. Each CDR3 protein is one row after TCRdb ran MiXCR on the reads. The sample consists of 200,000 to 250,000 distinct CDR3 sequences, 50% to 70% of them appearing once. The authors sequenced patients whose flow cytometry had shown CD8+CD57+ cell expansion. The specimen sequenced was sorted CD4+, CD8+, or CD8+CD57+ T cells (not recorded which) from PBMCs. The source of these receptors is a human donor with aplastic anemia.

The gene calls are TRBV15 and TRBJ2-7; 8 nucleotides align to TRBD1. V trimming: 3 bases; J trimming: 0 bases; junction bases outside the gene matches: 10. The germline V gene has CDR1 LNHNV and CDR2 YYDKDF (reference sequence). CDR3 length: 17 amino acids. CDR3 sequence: CATSSSDRGTYSYEQYF. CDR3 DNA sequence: TGTGCCACCAGCAGCTCAGACAGGGGCACGTACTCCTACGAGCAGTACTTC.

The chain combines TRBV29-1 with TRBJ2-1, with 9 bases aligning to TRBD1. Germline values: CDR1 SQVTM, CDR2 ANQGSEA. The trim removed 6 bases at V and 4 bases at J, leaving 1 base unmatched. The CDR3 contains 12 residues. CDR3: CSVTGGYNEQFF. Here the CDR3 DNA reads TGCAGCGTGACAGGGGGGTACAATGAGCAGTTCTTC.

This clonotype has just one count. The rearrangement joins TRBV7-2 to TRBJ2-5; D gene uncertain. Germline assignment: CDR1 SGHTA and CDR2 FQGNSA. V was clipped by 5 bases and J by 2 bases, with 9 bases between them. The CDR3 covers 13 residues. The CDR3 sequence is CASSPQLQETQYF. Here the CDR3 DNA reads TGTGCCAGCAGCCCGCAGCTACAAGAGACCCAGTACTTC.

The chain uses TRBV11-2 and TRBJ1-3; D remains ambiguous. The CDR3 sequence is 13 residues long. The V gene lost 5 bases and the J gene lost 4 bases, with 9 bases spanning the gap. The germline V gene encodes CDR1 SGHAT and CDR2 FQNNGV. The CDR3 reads CASSLGWGNTIYF. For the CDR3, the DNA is TGTGCCAGCAGCCTGGGGTGGGGAAACACCATATATTTT.

CDR3 in amino acids: CASTLTGAINNQPQHF. CDR3 in DNA: TGTGCCAGCACCCTAACAGGGGCAATAAACAATCAGCCCCAGCATTTT. This sequence joins TRBV7-2 and TRBJ1-5; TRBD1 aligns across 7 bases. Germline values: CDR1 SGHTA, CDR2 FQGNSA. CDR3 size: 16 residues. V lost 7 bases, J lost 3 bases, and 12 bases stayed unmatched.

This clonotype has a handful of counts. The CDR3 nucleotides read TGTGCCAGCGACGAGGGGGACCCAGGGCCCTACGAGCAGTACTTC. As protein: CASDEGDPGPYEQYF. V and J are TRBV2 and TRBJ2-7, with a possible D match to TRBD1 (6 bases). The germline V and J ends were trimmed by 8 bases and 2 bases, with 19 bases remaining between them. The CDR3 is made up of 15 amino acids. Germline CDR1 is SNHLY and CDR2 is FYNNEI.

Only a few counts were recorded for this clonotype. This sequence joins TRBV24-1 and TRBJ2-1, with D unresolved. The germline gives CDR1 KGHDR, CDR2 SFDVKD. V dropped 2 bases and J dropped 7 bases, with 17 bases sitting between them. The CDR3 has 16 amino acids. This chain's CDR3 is CATSDSSVGWANEQFF. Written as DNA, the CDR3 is TGTGCCACCAGTGATTCCAGCGTCGGCTGGGCTAATGAGCAGTTCTTC.

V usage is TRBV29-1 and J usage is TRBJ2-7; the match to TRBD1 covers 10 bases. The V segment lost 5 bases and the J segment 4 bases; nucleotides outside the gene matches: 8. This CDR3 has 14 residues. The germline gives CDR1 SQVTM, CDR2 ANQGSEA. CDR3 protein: CSVTRGTGVYEQYF. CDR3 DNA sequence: TGCAGCGTTACCCGGGGGACAGGGGTTTACGAGCAGTACTTC.

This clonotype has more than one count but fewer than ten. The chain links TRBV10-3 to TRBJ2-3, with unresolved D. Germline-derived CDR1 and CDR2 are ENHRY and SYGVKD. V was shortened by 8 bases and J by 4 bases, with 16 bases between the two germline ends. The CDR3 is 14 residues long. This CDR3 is CAIQYGLGSDTQYF. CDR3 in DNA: TGTGCCATCCAATACGGGTTAGGTTCAGATACGCAGTATTTT.

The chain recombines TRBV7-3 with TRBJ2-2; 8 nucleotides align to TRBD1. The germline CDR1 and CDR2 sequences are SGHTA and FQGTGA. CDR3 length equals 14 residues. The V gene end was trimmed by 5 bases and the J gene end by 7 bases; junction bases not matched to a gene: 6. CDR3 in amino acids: CASSMTGDYGELFF. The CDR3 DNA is TGTGCCAGCAGCATGACAGGGGATTACGGGGAGCTGTTTTTT. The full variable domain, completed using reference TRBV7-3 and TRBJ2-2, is GAGVSQTPSNKVTEKGKYVELRCDPISGHTALYWYRQSLGQGPEFLIYFQGTGAADDSGLPNDRFFAVRPEGSVSTLKIQRTERGDSAVYLCASSMTGDYGELFFGEGSRLTVL.

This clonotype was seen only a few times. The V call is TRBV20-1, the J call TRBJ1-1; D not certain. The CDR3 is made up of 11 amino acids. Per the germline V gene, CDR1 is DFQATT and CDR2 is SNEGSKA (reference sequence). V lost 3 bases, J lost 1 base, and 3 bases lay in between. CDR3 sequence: CSASRNTEAFF. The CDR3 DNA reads TGCAGTGCTAGCAGGAACACTGAAGCTTTCTTT.

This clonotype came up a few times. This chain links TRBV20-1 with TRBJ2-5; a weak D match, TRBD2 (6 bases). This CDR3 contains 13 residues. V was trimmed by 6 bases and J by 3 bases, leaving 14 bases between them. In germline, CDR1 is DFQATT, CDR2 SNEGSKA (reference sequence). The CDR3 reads CSASGPSEETQYF. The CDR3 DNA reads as TGCAGTGCCTCAGGTCCTAGCGAAGAGACCCAGTACTTC.

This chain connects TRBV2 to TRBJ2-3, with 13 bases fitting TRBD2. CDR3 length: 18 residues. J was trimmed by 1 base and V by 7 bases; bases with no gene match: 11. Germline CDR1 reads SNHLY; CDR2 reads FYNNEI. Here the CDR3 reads CASTGGGLAGLGTDTQYF. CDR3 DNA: TGTGCCAGCACCGGCGGGGGACTAGCGGGATTGGGCACAGATACGCAGTATTTT.

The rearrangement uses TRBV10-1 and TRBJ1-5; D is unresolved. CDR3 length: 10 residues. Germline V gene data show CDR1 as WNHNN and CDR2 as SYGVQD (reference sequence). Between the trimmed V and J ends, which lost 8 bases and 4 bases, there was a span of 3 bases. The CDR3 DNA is TGCGCCAGCCCTAATCAGCCCCAGCATTTT. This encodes CASPNQPQHF.

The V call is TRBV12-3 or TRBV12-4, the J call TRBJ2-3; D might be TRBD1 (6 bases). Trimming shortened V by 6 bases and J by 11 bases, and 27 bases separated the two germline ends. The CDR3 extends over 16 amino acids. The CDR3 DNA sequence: TGTGCCAGCAGACCCAGTTGGGGGACACCGTACAATGAGCAGTATTTT. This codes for CASRPSWGTPYNEQYF.

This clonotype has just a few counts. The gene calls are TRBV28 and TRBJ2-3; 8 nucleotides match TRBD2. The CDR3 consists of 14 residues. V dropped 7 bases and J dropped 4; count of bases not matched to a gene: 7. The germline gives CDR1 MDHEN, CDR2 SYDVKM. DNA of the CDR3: TGTGCCAGCACCGCCCGGGGGGGGCCAGATACGCAGTATTTT. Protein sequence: CASTARGGPDTQYF.

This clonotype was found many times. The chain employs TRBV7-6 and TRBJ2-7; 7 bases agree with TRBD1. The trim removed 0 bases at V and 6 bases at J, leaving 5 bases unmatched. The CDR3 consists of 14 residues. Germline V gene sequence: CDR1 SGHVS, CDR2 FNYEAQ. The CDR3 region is CASSLASTGFEQYF. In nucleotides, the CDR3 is TGTGCCAGCAGCTTAGCCTCGACAGGGTTCGAGCAGTACTTC. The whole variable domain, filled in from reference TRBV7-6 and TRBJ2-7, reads GAGVSQSPRYKVTKRGQDVALRCDPISGHVSLYWYRQALGQGPEFLTYFNYEAQQDKSGLPNDRFSAERPEGSISTLTIQRTEQRDSAMYRCASSLASTGFEQYFGPGTRLTVT.

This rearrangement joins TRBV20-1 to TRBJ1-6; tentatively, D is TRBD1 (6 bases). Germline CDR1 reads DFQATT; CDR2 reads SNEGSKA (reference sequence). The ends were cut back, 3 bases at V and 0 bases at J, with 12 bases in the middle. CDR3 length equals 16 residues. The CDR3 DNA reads TGCAGTGCTAGGGACAGAAAGAGCTCCTATAATTCACCCCTCCACTTT. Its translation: CSARDRKSSYNSPLHF.

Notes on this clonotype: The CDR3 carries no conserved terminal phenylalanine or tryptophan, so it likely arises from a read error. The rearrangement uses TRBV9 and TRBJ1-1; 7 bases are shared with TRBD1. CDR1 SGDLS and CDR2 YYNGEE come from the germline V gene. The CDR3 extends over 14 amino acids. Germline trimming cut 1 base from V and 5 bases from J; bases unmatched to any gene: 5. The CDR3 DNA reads TGTGCCAGCAGCGTACAGGGGGGAGATACTGAAGCTTTCTCT. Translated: CASSVQGGDTEAFS.

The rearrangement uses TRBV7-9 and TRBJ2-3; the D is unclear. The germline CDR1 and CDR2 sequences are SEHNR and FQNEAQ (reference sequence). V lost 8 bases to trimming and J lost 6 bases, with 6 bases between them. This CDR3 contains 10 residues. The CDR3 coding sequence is TGTGCCAGCCGAGATGATACGCAGTATTTT. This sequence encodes CASRDDTQYF.

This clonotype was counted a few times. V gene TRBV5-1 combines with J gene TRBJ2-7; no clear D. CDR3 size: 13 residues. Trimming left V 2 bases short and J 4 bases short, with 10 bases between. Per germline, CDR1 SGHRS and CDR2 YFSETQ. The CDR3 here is CASSLNPGYEQYF. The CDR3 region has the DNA TGCGCCAGCAGCTTAAACCCGGGTTACGAGCAGTACTTC.

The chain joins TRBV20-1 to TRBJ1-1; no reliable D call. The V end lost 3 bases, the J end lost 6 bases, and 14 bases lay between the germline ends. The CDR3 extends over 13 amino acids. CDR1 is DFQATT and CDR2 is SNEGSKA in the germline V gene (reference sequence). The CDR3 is CSASRESDSEAFF. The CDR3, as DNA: TGCAGTGCTAGTCGGGAATCTGACTCTGAAGCTTTCTTT.